The clone carrying this T cell receptor beta chain was seen at least ten times. The data derive from a study of patients and donors after allogeneic stem cell transplantation. In TCRdb, the RT-PCR reads were re-called with MiXCR into one record per CDR3 protein. Of hundreds of thousands of distinct CDR3 sequences listed, 12% to 15% are singletons. What was sequenced was blood, either unsorted or a sorted T cell fraction (not recorded which). This TCR came from a human donor who was either an allogeneic HSCT recipient or a stem cell or donor lymphocyte infusion donor (not recorded which). It is not recorded whose cells these are; they may come from a transplant donor.

In DNA form, the CDR3 reads TGTGCCACCAGTGAGACGACAAGGCCTTACAATGAGCAGTTCTTC. This codes for CATSETTRPYNEQFF. The gene calls are TRBV24-1 and TRBJ2-1; D call uncertain. The V gene lost 4 bases and the J gene lost 4 bases, with 13 bases spanning the gap. The CDR3 has 15 residues. Germline CDR1 and CDR2: KGHDR and SFDVKD.